These T cell receptor beta chains were read from a single sample in a study of PD-1 blockade in classical Hodgkin lymphoma. Using immunoSEQ multiplex PCR, the repertoire was profiled, and TCRdb retains in-frame clones only, with some absent. The sample includes some 93,000 clones, over 85% of them seen just once. The source material was peripheral blood mononuclear cells (PBMCs), sampled at baseline. The receptors were sampled from a human donor with classical Hodgkin lymphoma. Both conserved end residues are part of each CDR3. A D gene is named only where the DNA matches it firmly.

TRBV7-3	-	14	TRBJ2-5	TGTGCCAGCAGCAAAACAGGGCAGCAAGAGACCCAGTACTTC	CASSKTGQQETQYF
TRBV6-1	-	12	TRBJ2-3	TGTGCCAGCAAGAACCCCACAGATACGCAGTATTTT	CASKNPTDTQYF
TRBV18	TRBD1	15	TRBJ2-2	TGTGCCAGCTCACCACGGGACAGGGTAACCGGGGAGCTGTTTTTT	CASSPRDRVTGELFF
TRBV30	-	12	TRBJ1-4	TGTGCCTGGAGTGTAGACACTTCGAGGCTGTTTTTT	CAWSVDTSRLFF
TRBV28	TRBD2	14	TRBJ2-7	TGTGCCAGCAGTCTTAGCGGGAGTACAAAAGAGCAGTACTTC	CASSLSGSTKEQYF
TRBV4-1	-	15	TRBJ2-7	TGCGCCAGCAGCCAAGAGGGGGGACCTACCTACGAGCAGTACTTC	CASSQEGGPTYEQYF
TRBV5-6	TRBD2	17	TRBJ2-3	TGTGCCAGCAGCGGAATGGGACTAGCGGGCGGCACAGATACGCAGTATTTT	CASSGMGLAGGTDTQYF
TRBV5-1	-	17	TRBJ1-6	TGCGCCAGCAGCTTGGAGGGTCGGCAGGGAGGAAATTCACCCCTCCACTTT	CASSLEGRQGGNSPLHF
TRBV19	TRBD2	15	TRBJ2-3	TGTGCCAGTATTGGGCGGGAGGGGAACACAGATACGCAGTATTTT	CASIGREGNTDTQYF
TRBV2	-	13	TRBJ2-3	TGTGCCAGCAGGAGGGACTCCGGAGATACGCAGTATTTT	CASRRDSGDTQYF
TRBV28	-	17	TRBJ1-5	TGTGCCAGCAGTTTATCTCAGGGGATGCTTCGCAATCAGCCCCAGCATTTT	CASSLSQGMLRNQPQHF
TRBV29-1	TRBD2	17	TRBJ2-7	TGCAGCGTTGAAGACTCTGGGGCTAGCGGGAGGGCTGGAGAGCAGTACTTC	CSVEDSGASGRAGEQYF
TRBV19	-	12	TRBJ1-4	TGTGCCAGTAGTATATTGAGCGAAAAACTGTTTTTT	CASSILSEKLFF
TRBV5-1	TRBD1	17	TRBJ2-3	TGCGCCAGCAGCCCGCGACCGGGACAGGGCGGGATAGATACGCAGTATTTT	CASSPRPGQGGIDTQYF
TRBV27	TRBD2	14	TRBJ2-7	TGTGCCAGCAGTTTAATTAGCGGGGCCTACGAGCAGTACTTC	CASSLISGAYEQYF
TRBV6-5	-	13	TRBJ2-1	TGTGCCAGCAGTTACTTGAGGGGTAATGAGCAGTTCTTC	CASSYLRGNEQFF